This T cell receptor beta chain was recovered during a study of glioma-infiltrating T cells. The CDR3 is 12 residues long. The trim removed 6 bases at V and 8 bases at J, leaving 4 bases unmatched. The study, taken as a whole, reports: Above-expected tissue-blood divergence occurred in all gliomas, most in low-grade ones. CDR3 overlap between tissue and blood was very small.

Amplification of TCR alpha and beta CDR3 regions from RNA used iRepertoire nested multiplex PCR. Input was roughly 85-450 ng of tissue mRNA or PBMC total RNA. A single record per CDR3 protein comes from TCRdb applying MiXCR to the multiplex PCR reads. The sample yields 9,500 to 12,000 distinct CDR3 sequences, about 50% seen once. This clonotype has a count of ten or more. What it binds is unknown. The sample comprised glioma tissue, nonneoplastic brain tissue, or PBMCs (not recorded which). This TCR was sampled from a human donor with low-grade glioma or glioblastoma, undergoing nonglioma brain surgery, or in good health (not recorded which). The chain couples TRBV12-3 or TRBV12-4 to TRBJ1-2; 9 nucleotides align to TRBD1. In nucleotides, the CDR3 is TGTGCCAGCAGAAGACAGGGGGGCGGCTACACCTTC. Translated: CASRRQGGGYTF.